This T cell receptor (beta chain) comes out of a study of CD8 T cells in ankylosing spondylitis. Study-wide results and limits: A TCR beta motif of fewer than 10 highly homologous variants seemed to mark ankylosing spondylitis blood.

Remarks on this clonotype: Its cognate antigen is unknown.

V lost 5 bases, J lost 1 base, and 11 bases lay in between. Germline V CDR1 and CDR2: DFQATT, SNEGSKA (reference sequence). CDR3 length equals 13 residues. TCRdb re-called the 5' RACE reads with MiXCR, one entry per CDR3 protein. Of approximately 300,000 distinct CDR3 sequences detected, 8% appear once; the ten largest clones hold just over 14%. The TCR comes from a male donor with ankylosing spondylitis. Sequenced input: blood, either unsorted or a sorted T cell fraction (not recorded which). V is TRBV20-1 and J is TRBJ2-5, with no clear D. DNA for the CDR3: TGCAGTGCTTCCCGGCACCTCCAAGAGACCCAGTACTTC. As protein: CSASRHLQETQYF.